Below are 14 T cell receptor beta chains sequenced from a single sample in a study of shared clonotypes between healthy human individuals. Assay: immunoSEQ multiplex PCR; the TCRdb copy retains only in-frame clones and omits some. The sample records roughly 720,000 clones, roughly 87% being singletons. Source material: memory CD8+ T cells from PBMCs. Subset specified: CD45RO+ cells pooled with CCR7-negative TemRA cells. These receptors originate from a man aged 18 to 35 in good health. Some clones in this sample may be carry-over from other donors' samples.

This clone has more than one count but fewer than ten. This chain uses TRBV10-2 with TRBJ1-1, with D maybe TRBD1 (6 bases). The CDR3 is made up of 13 amino acids. With 10 bases removed from V and 1 base from J, the gap between germline ends came to 13 bases. The germline CDR1 and CDR2 sequences are WSHSY and SAAADI. Written as DNA, the CDR3 is TGCGCCACCCTGGACAGAACGAACACTGAAGCTTTCTTT. Translated, it gives CATLDRTNTEAFF.

The chain joins TRBV10-2 to TRBJ1-5, with 7 nucleotides matching TRBD1. Germline V gene data show CDR1 as WSHSY and CDR2 as SAAADI. The V gene end was trimmed by 6 bases and the J gene end by 5 bases; junction bases not matched to a gene: 10. The CDR3 spans 15 residues. The CDR3 coding sequence is TGCGCCAGCAGCATTTTCAGGGGGATGGATCAGCCCCAGCATTTT. It yields the protein CASSIFRGMDQPQHF.

With regard to this clone: Other DNA variants within this sample encode the same CDR3. This chain connects TRBV9 to TRBJ1-5; D gene unclear. The CDR3 covers 14 residues. Germline CDR1 SGDLS, CDR2 YYNGEE. Trimming shortened V by 2 bases and J by 0 bases, and 6 bases separated the two germline ends. Written as DNA, the CDR3 is TGTGCCAGCAGCGTTGGGAGTAGCAATCAGCCCCAGCATTTT. This gives the protein CASSVGSSNQPQHF.

The rearrangement uses TRBV7-9 and TRBJ1-5; D is unclear. The V gene's germline CDR1 is SEHNR and CDR2 FQNEAQ (reference sequence). The CDR3 has 12 amino acids. The V end was cut by 3 bases, the J end by 8 bases, with 8 bases between. The CDR3 region is CASSLDQKPQHF. In DNA, the CDR3 is TGTGCCAGCAGCTTGGATCAAAAGCCCCAGCATTTT.

V gene TRBV4-1 combines with J gene TRBJ2-7, with D possibly TRBD2 on 6 matching bases. The germline CDR1 and CDR2 sequences are MGHRA and YSYEKL. CDR3 length: 16 amino acids. V lost 1 base and J 2 bases, leaving 15 bases between the germline ends. CDR3 region: CASSQGMVAEPYEQYF. The DNA for the CDR3 is TGCGCCAGCAGCCAAGGGATGGTAGCGGAACCCTACGAGCAGTACTTC.

On this clone: This specimen includes other DNA sequences encoding the same CDR3. This rearrangement joins TRBV6-5 to TRBJ2-6; D is unclear. Trimming cost V 5 bases and J 2 bases, with 4 bases left between them. The CDR3 has 13 amino acids. Germline CDR1 and CDR2: MNHEY and SVGAGI. The CDR3 region has the DNA TGTGCCAGCAGTCCGACTGGGGCCAACGTCCTGACTTTC. Translating it yields CASSPTGANVLTF.

The chain uses TRBV14 and TRBJ2-1, with D possibly TRBD2 on 5 matching bases. The CDR3 has 14 amino acids. Trimming shortened V by 1 base and J by 2 bases, and 6 bases separated the two germline ends. Germline CDR1 is SGHDN and CDR2 is FVKESK. For the CDR3, the DNA is TGTGCCAGCAGCCAAGGCGGGCCCTACAATGAGCAGTTCTTC. Its protein product is CASSQGGPYNEQFF.

This chain uses TRBV4-1 with TRBJ2-7; no firm D call. Trimming cost V 1 base and J 4 bases, with 11 bases left between them. The CDR3 covers 14 residues. CDR1 MGHRA and CDR2 YSYEKL come from the germline V gene. CDR3 sequence reads: CASSQAHGLYEQYF. DNA for the CDR3: TGCGCCAGCAGCCAAGCGCACGGATTATACGAGCAGTACTTC.

V is TRBV7-2 and J is TRBJ2-7; 9 bases map to TRBD2. CDR1 SGHTA and CDR2 FQGNSA come from the germline V gene. The CDR3 length is 15 residues. J gave up 6 bases and V 1 base, and 7 bases lay outside the gene matches. As DNA, the CDR3 is TGTGCCAGCAGCTTAGGACCGGGACTAGCTGGCGAGCAGTACTTC. This encodes CASSLGPGLAGEQYF.

The V call is TRBV7-9, the J call TRBJ1-4; D call uncertain. CDR1 and CDR2 from the germline V gene are SEHNR and FQNEAQ (reference sequence). The V end lost 5 bases, the J end lost 8 bases, and 18 bases lay between the germline ends. The CDR3 extends over 15 amino acids. CDR3 in amino acids: CASSLKQTKGEKLFF. The CDR3 DNA reads as TGTGCCAGCAGCCTAAAGCAGACCAAAGGGGAAAAACTGTTTTTT.

The chain carries TRBV15 and TRBJ2-7, with TRBD1 identical over 8 bases. After removal of 5 bases from V and 6 bases from J, the junction contained 3 bases not matched to a gene. Germline lookup yields CDR1 LNHNV and CDR2 YYDKDF (reference sequence). This CDR3 is 12 amino acids long. CDR3: CATSPQGVEQYF. In nucleotides, the CDR3 is TGTGCCACCAGCCCACAGGGGGTCGAGCAGTACTTC.

The rearrangement joins TRBV4-1 to TRBJ2-3; D is possibly TRBD2 (6 bases). The germline V gene has CDR1 MGHRA and CDR2 YSYEKL. The CDR3 runs to 17 residues. Trimming left V 1 base short and J 2 bases short, with 16 bases between. The CDR3 loop is CASSQGPVLATTDTQYF. CDR3 nucleotide sequence: TGCGCCAGCAGCCAAGGACCGGTCCTAGCGACCACAGATACGCAGTATTTT.

A few counts support this clone. Other DNA sequences from this sample encode an identical CDR3 as well. This chain connects TRBV27 to TRBJ2-7; possible D gene TRBD2, 5 bases. Germline V lookup: CDR1 MNHEY, CDR2 SMNVEV (reference sequence). The ends were cut back, 4 bases at V and 0 bases at J, with 7 bases in the middle. The CDR3 totals 13 residues. For the CDR3, the DNA is TGTGCCAGCAGTTCGGGAATCTCCTACGAGCAGTACTTC. This codes for CASSSGISYEQYF.

CDR3 nucleotide sequence: TGTGCCAGCAGTGCCGGGCTCCTGCAAGCTTTCTTT. It encodes CASSAGLLQAFF. The rearrangement joins TRBV6-5 to TRBJ1-1; D gene unclear. The germline V gene has CDR1 MNHEY and CDR2 SVGAGI. This CDR3 has 12 residues. The V end lost 5 bases, the J end lost 9 bases, and 13 bases lay between the germline ends.